A single sample is the source of the 7 T cell receptor beta chains below, sequenced in a study of blood T cell repertoires in COVID-19. Sequenced by immunoSEQ multiplex PCR; TCRdb stores in-frame clones only, minus some. The sample holds around 200,000 clones, approximately 80% seen once. Source material: PBMCs or T cells enriched from blood (not recorded which). The origin of the receptors is a woman aged 40 to 55 with acute COVID-19.

The chain recombines TRBV7-9 with TRBJ2-3, with 10 bases identical to TRBD1. The germline V gene has CDR1 SEHNR and CDR2 FQNEAQ (reference sequence). The CDR3 length is 13 residues. The ends lost 5 bases at V and 5 bases at J; junction bases unmatched: 1. Here the CDR3 DNA reads TGTGCCAGCAGCCGGACAGGGGGAGATACGCAGTATTTT. The encoded protein is CASSRTGGDTQYF.

The chain is built from TRBV7-2 and TRBJ2-1; the D is unclear. The V end was cut by 1 base, the J end by 4 bases, with 5 bases between. This CDR3 spans 13 amino acids. CDR1 is SGHTA and CDR2 is FQGNSA in the germline V gene. The chain's CDR3 is CASSLGRYNEQFF. The CDR3 region has the DNA TGTGCCAGCAGCTTAGGGCGGTACAATGAGCAGTTCTTC.

The chain combines TRBV27 with TRBJ2-7; 8 positions match TRBD2. Germline V gene data show CDR1 as MNHEY and CDR2 as SMNVEV (reference sequence). The CDR3 runs 14 residues. J lost 5 bases, V lost 9 bases, and 12 bases had no gene match. CDR3 nucleotides: TGTGCCAGTCAGAGTAGCGGGACACACCACGAGCAGTACTTC. Its protein is CASQSSGTHHEQYF.

The rearrangement joins TRBV18 to TRBJ2-6; no clear D gene. V was clipped by 3 bases and J by 0 bases, with 3 bases between them. This CDR3 spans 14 amino acids. Per the germline V gene, CDR1 is KGHSH and CDR2 is LQKENI. CDR3 in DNA: TGTGCCAGCTCACCCCTCTCTGGGGCCAACGTCCTGACTTTC. Its protein is CASSPLSGANVLTF.

The chain links TRBV9 to TRBJ1-5; D remains ambiguous. Germline V lookup: CDR1 SGDLS, CDR2 YYNGEE. The CDR3 is made up of 15 amino acids. V gave up 1 base and J gave up 3 bases, with 11 bases separating them. CDR3: CASSVSDNPNQPQHF. DNA of the CDR3: TGTGCCAGCAGCGTATCCGACAATCCCAATCAGCCCCAGCATTTT.

The chain links TRBV5-5 to TRBJ1-1; a possible D gene is TRBD1 (5 bases). This CDR3 is 14 amino acids long. Germline CDR1 reads SGHKS; CDR2 reads YYEKEE (reference sequence). The V and J ends lost 4 bases and 11 bases respectively, with 21 bases between them. CDR3 coding DNA: TGTGCCAGCAGCCACGATACATTCAGGGTAATGGCTTTCTTT. It translates to CASSHDTFRVMAFF.

V and J are TRBV7-9 and TRBJ2-1, with a weak D call TRBD2 (6 bases). The V gene's germline CDR1 is SEHNR and CDR2 FQNEAQ (reference sequence). V lost 3 bases, J lost 7 bases, and 16 bases lay in between. The CDR3 has 15 amino acids. CDR3 in amino acids: CASSFFTGTDNEQFF. CDR3 nucleotides: TGTGCCAGCAGCTTTTTTACGGGGACTGATAATGAGCAGTTCTTC.